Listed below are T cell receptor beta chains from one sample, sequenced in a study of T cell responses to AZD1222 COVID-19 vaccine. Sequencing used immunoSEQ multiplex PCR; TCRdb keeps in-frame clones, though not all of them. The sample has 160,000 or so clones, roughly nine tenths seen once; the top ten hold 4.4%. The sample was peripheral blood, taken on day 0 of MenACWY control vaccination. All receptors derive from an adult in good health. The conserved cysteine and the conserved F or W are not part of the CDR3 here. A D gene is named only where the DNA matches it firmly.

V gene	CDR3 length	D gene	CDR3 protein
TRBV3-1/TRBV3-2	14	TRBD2	ASSLNPGGSTNTQY
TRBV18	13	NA	ASSPLRLSGQPQH
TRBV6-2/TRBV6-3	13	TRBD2	ASSRAREGRGTQY
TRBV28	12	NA	ASSFVAGTDTQY
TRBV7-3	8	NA	AEGRNIQY
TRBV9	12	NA	ASTNSGQNTEAF
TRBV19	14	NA	ASSILGLGAKNIQY
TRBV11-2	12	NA	ASSLDWGVGELF
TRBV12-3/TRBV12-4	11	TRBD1	ASSQGQIYGYT
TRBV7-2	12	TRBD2	ASSPAGGDSEQF
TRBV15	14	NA	ATSRDSTAGANVLT
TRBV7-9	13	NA	ASSFPSTTNEKLF
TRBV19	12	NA	ASRGHVEGDEQY
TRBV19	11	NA	ASKSDRNTEAF
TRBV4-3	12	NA	ASSQVQSGNEQF
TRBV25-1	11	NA	ASSDVVRGKLF
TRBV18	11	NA	ASSETHNSPLH
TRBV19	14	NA	ASSISGQRSTGELF
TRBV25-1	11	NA	ASSEMGFYEQY
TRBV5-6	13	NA	ASSSTGISTDTQY
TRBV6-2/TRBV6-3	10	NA	ASSGFQETQY
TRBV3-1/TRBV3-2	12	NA	ASSPPVRDYEQY
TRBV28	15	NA	ASNEGGEAGKIYEQY
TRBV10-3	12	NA	AISPVADNYEQY
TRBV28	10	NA	ASTSRDEKLF
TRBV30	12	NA	AWSATSFNYGYT
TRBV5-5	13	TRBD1	ASSSGGQGAKGYT
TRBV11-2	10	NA	ASSLGLYEQY
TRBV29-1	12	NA	SVEIVRGDTEAF
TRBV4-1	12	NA	ASSLIDGNTEAF
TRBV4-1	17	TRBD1	ASSQSTVSVGTGLYGYT
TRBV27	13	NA	ASTPRASGTDTQY
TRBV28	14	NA	ASSLASTGSRSPLH
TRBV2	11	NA	ASRDGGDYGYT
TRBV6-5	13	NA	ASSYSGQRHDEQF
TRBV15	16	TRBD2	ATSIPTSGTTRGNIQY
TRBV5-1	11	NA	ASSLEGGPEQF
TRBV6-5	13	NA	ASSYTSLAKNIQY
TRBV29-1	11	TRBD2	SVDRLARKTQY
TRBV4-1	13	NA	ASSPGGTYTDTQY
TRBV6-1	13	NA	ASSEVQPRPYEQY
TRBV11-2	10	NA	ASSLTIGRYT